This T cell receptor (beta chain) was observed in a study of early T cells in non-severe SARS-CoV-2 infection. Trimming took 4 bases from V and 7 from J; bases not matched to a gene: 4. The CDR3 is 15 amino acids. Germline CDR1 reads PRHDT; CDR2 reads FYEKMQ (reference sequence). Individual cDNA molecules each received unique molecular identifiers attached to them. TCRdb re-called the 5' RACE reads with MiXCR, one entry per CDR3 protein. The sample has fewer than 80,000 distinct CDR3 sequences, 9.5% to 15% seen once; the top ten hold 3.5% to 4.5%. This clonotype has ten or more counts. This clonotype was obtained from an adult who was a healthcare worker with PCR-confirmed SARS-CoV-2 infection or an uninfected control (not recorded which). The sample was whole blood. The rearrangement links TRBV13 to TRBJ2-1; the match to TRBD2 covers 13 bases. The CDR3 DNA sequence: TGTGCCAGCAGCTCCGGACTAGCGGGAGATAATGAGCAGTTCTTC. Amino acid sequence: CASSSGLAGDNEQFF.